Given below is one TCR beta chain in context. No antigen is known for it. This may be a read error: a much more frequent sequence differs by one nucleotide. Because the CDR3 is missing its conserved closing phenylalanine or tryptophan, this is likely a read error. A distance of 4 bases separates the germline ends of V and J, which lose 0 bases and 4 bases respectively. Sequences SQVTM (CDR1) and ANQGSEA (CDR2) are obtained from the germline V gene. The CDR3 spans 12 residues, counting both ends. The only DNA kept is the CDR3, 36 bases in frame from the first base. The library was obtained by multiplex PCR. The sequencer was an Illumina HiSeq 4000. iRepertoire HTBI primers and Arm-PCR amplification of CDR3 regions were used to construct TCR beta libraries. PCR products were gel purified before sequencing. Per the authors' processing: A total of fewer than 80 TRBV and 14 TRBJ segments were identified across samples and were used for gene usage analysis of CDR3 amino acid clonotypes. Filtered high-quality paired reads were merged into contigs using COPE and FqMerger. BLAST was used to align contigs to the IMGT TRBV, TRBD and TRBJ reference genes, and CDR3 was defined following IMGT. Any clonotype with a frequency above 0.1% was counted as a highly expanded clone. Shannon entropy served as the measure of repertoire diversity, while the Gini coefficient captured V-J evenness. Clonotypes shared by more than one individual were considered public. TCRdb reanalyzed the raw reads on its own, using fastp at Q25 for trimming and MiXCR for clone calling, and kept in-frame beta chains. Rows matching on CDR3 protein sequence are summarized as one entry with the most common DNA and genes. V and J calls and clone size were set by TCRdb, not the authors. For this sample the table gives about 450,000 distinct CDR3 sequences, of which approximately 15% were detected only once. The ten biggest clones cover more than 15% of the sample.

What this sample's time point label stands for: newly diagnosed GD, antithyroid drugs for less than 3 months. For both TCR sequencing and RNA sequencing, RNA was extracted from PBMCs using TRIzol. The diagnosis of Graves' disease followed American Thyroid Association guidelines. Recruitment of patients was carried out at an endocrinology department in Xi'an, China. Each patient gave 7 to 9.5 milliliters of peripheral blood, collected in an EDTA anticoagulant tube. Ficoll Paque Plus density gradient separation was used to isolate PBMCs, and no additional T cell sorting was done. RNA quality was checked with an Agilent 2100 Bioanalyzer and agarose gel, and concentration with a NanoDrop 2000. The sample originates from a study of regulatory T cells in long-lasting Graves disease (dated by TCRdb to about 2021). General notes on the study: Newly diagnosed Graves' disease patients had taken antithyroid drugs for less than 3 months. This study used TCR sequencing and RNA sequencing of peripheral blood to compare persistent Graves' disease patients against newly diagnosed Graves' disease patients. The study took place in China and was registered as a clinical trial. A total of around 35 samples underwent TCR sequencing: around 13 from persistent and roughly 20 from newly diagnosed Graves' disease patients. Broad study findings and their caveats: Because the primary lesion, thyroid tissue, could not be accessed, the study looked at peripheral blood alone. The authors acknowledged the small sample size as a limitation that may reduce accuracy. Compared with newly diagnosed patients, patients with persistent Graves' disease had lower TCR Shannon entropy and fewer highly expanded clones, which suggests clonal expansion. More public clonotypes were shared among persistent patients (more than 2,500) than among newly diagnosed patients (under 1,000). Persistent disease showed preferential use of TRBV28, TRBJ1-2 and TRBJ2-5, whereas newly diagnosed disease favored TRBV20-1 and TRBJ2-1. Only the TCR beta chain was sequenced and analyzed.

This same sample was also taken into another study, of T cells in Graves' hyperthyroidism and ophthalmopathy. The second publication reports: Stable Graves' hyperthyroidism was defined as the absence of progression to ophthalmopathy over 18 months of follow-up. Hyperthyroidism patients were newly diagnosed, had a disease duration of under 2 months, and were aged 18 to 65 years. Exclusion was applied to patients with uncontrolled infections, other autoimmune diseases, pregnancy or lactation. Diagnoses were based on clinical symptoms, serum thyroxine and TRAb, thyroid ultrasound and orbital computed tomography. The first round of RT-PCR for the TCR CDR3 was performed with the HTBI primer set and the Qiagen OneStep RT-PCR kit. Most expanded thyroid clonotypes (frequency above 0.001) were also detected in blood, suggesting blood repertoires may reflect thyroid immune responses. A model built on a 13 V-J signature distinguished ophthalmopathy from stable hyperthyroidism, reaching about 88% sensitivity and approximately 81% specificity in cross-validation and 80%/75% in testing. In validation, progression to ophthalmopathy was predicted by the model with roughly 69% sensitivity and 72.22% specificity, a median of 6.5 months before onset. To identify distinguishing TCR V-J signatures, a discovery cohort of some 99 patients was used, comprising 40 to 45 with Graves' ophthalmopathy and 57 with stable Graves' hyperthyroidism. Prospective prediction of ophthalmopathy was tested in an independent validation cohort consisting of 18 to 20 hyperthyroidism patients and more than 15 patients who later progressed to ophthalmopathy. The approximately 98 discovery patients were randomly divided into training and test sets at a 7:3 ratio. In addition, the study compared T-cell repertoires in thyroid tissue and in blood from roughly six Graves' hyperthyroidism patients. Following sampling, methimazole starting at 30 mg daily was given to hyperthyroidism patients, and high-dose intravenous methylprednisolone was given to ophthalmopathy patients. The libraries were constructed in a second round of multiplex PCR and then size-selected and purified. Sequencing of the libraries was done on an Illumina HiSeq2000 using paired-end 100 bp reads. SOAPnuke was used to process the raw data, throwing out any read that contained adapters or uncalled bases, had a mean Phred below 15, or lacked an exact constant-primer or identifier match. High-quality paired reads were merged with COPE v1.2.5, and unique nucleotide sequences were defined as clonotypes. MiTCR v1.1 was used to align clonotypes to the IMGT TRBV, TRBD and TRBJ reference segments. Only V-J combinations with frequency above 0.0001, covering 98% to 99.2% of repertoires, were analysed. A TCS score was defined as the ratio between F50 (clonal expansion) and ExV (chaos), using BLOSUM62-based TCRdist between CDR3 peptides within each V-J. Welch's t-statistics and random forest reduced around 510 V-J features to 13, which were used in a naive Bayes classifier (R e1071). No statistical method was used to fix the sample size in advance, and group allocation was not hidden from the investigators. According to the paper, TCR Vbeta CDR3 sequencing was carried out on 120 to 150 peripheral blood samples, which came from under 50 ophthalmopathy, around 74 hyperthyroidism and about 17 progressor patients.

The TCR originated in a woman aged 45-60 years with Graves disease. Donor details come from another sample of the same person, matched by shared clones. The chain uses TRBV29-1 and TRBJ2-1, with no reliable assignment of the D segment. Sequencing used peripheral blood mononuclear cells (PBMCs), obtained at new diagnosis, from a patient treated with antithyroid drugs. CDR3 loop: CSVEDRYNEQFL. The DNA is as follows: TGCAGCGTTGAAGACAGGTACAATGAGCAGTTCCTC.